These 31 T cell receptor beta chains originate from one sample sequenced in a study of molecular identifiers for immune sequencing clone quantification. One entry per CDR3 protein results from TCRdb running MiXCR on the PCR reads. The sample has around 460,000 distinct CDR3 sequences, about a fifth seen once; the top ten hold 0.7% to 0.95%. Source material: naive CD8+ T cells from blood, with Jurkat cell RNA spiked in. Documented subset: FACS-sorted CD8+CD4-CCR7+CD45RA+ naive T cells. All receptors derive from a human donor in good health. Some libraries in this study had Jurkat cell RNA spiked in.

The rearrangement uses TRBV28 and TRBJ2-5; 10 bases line up with TRBD2. Germline trimming cut 1 base from V and 5 bases from J; bases unmatched to any gene: 1. The CDR3 length is 14 residues. CDR1 is MDHEN, CDR2 SYDVKM, per germline. CDR3: CASSLSAGGETQYF. In DNA form, the CDR3 reads TGTGCCAGCAGTTTATCAGCGGGAGGGGAGACCCAGTACTTC.

With respect to this clonotype: This may be a read error: a much more frequent sequence differs by one nucleotide. The chain carries TRBV15 and TRBJ2-3, with TRBD2 matching over 7 bases. CDR3 length: 14 amino acids. V lost 3 bases to trimming and J lost 4 bases; unmatched junction nucleotides: 4. The germline gives CDR1 LNHNV, CDR2 YYDKDF (reference sequence). Here the CDR3 DNA reads TGTGCCACCAGCAGTGGCGGGAGAGCAGATACGCAGTATTTT. Protein product: CATSSGGRADTQYF.

This clonotype came up many times. This chain connects TRBV28 to TRBJ1-5; D possibly corresponds to TRBD1 (5 bases). The germline V gene encodes CDR1 MDHEN and CDR2 SYDVKM. This CDR3 has 16 amino acids. The ends were cut back, 4 bases at V and 1 base at J, with 14 bases in the middle. The CDR3 loop is CASSSGGVMSNQPQHF. CDR3 in DNA: TGTGCCAGCAGTTCGGGGGGGGTGATGAGCAATCAGCCCCAGCATTTT.

Concerning this clonotype itself: At one of its ends the junction is not consistent with the germline gene, which may arise from a read error. V is TRBV15 and J is TRBJ1-6; D is unclear. The CDR3 contains 15 residues. In germline, CDR1 is LNHNV, CDR2 YYDKDF (reference sequence). The CDR3, as DNA: TGTGCCACCAGCAGAGACAGATACTATAATTCACCCCACCACTTT. Its translation is CATSRDRYYNSPHHF.

V is TRBV4-1 and J is TRBJ2-3; D remains unclear. This CDR3 is built from 13 residues. CDR1 MGHRA and CDR2 YSYEKL come from the germline V gene. V shed 4 bases and J shed 0 bases, with 5 bases lying between them. The CDR3 spells CASSLKSTDTQYF. The CDR3, as DNA: TGCGCCAGCAGCCTCAAAAGCACAGATACGCAGTATTTT.

V usage is TRBV11-2 and J usage is TRBJ2-5; 10 bases are a match to TRBD2. The J segment lost 3 bases and the V segment lost 5 bases, leaving 9 bases of the junction unmatched. CDR1 is SGHAT and CDR2 is FQNNGV in the germline V gene. The CDR3 is 16 residues long. The CDR3 reads CASSPGTSERKETQYF. CDR3 DNA sequence: TGTGCCAGCAGCCCTGGGACTAGCGAAAGGAAAGAGACCCAGTACTTC.

The chain links TRBV2 to TRBJ1-1; D remains ambiguous. This CDR3 is built from 12 residues. The germline CDR1 and CDR2 sequences are SNHLY and FYNNEI. V lost 10 bases and J lost 1, with 10 bases in between. CDR3 sequence (DNA): TGTGCCATCCGGACGGGGAACACTGAAGCTTTCTTT. This codes for CAIRTGNTEAFF.

This clonotype was recorded a few times. This rearrangement joins TRBV4-3 to TRBJ2-3, with 9 bases aligning to TRBD1. CDR3 size: 17 residues. After removal of 3 bases from V and 2 bases from J, the junction contained 9 bases not matched to a gene. Germline V gene sequence: CDR1 LGHNA, CDR2 YSLEER. This CDR3 reads CASSHAPGQGVTDTQYF. The CDR3 bases are TGCGCCAGCAGCCATGCTCCGGGACAGGGAGTCACAGATACGCAGTATTTT.

This clonotype has a handful of counts. The chain couples TRBV7-9 to TRBJ1-2; 10 nucleotides align to TRBD1. Per the germline V gene, CDR1 is SEHNR and CDR2 is FQNEAQ (reference sequence). Losses at the gene ends were 1 base for V and 3 bases for J; bases not matched to a gene: 5. This CDR3 has 16 residues. CDR3 in amino acids: CASSLEGQGKDYGYTF. The CDR3 nucleotides are TGTGCCAGCAGCTTAGAGGGACAGGGGAAGGACTATGGCTACACCTTC.

This clonotype has more than one count but fewer than ten. The V and J genes are TRBV20-1 and TRBJ2-1; the match to TRBD2 covers 11 bases. The CDR3 extends over 15 amino acids. Germline V lookup: CDR1 DFQATT, CDR2 SNEGSKA (reference sequence). Trimming removed 3 bases from V and 5 bases from J; junction bases left unmatched: 6. The CDR3 reads CSARRGLAEDNEQFF. In DNA, the CDR3 is TGCAGTGCTAGGCGGGGACTAGCGGAAGACAATGAGCAGTTCTTC.

This clonotype has more than one count but fewer than ten. The chain combines TRBV5-3 with TRBJ2-5, with 7 bases matching TRBD2. TRBV5-3 counts as an open reading frame of uncertain function. The CDR3 covers 14 residues. J gave up 1 base and V 8 bases, and 8 bases lay outside the gene matches. The CDR3 nucleotides are TGTGCCAGCAGTGCCGCTAGCGGCCAAGAGACCCAGTACTTC. Translating gives CASSAASGQETQYF.

This clonotype was counted at least ten times. The chain has TRBV2 and TRBJ2-3; D gene uncertain. This CDR3 is 14 amino acids long. With 3 bases removed from V and 0 bases from J, the gap between germline ends came to 7 bases. Germline CDR1 and CDR2: SNHLY and FYNNEI. The CDR3 sequence: CASSEGSSTDTQYF. The CDR3 DNA sequence: TGTGCCAGCAGTGAGGGCTCGAGCACAGATACGCAGTATTTT.

In its sample, this clonotype was seen a few times. The chain combines TRBV29-1 with TRBJ2-7; D call uncertain. CDR3 size: 16 residues. From germline, CDR1 is SQVTM and CDR2 ANQGSEA. V was trimmed by 2 bases and J by 0 bases, leaving 17 bases between them. The CDR3 DNA is TGCAGCGTTGAAATGACTTCTAGTATCAGCTCCTACGAGCAGTACTTC. It encodes CSVEMTSSISSYEQYF.

This clonotype was recorded a few times. V gene TRBV7-9 combines with J gene TRBJ2-7; possible D gene TRBD2, 5 bases. The CDR3 loop spans 11 amino acids. Germline loops: CDR1 SEHNR, CDR2 FQNEAQ (reference sequence). Trimming left V 8 bases short and J 6 bases short, with 11 bases between. The CDR3 region has the DNA TGTGCCAGCTTCATCCGGGGCGAGCAGTACTTC. This sequence encodes CASFIRGEQYF.

The J gene is TRBJ1-1, the V gene TRBV4-2; no clear D gene. CDR3 length equals 15 residues. The V gene's germline CDR1 is LGHNA and CDR2 YNFKEQ. V was shortened by 3 bases and J by 3 bases, with 14 bases between the two germline ends. The CDR3 DNA sequence: TGTGCCAGCAGCCAGAGGAGGAGCCTGGACACTGAAGCTTTCTTT. Its translation is CASSQRRSLDTEAFF.

The chain couples TRBV6-6 to TRBJ1-1; no definite D call. The CDR3 spans 12 residues. V lost 10 bases, J lost 0 bases, and 9 bases lay in between. Germline CDR1 reads MNHNY; CDR2 reads SVGAGI (reference sequence). The CDR3 DNA is TGTGCCATCCAGGATCTGAACACTGAAGCTTTCTTT. This codes for CAIQDLNTEAFF.

This clonotype was counted many times. The CDR3 sequence: CASSKKERNNQPQHF. The CDR3 DNA sequence: TGTGCCAGCAGCAAAAAGGAACGGAACAATCAGCCCCAGCATTTT. The chain joins TRBV21-1 to TRBJ1-5. TRBV21-1 represents a pseudogene. The CDR3 runs to 15 residues.

This clonotype was observed a few times. The V gene is TRBV6-2 or TRBV6-3, the J gene TRBJ1-2; TRBD1 might be the D (6 bases). Germline CDR1 is MNHEY and CDR2 is SVGEGT. The CDR3 totals 15 residues. The germline V and J ends were trimmed by 2 bases and 1 base, with 11 bases remaining between them. The CDR3, as DNA: TGTGCCAGCAGTTACACCGGGACAAGTAACTATGGCTACACCTTC. This codes for CASSYTGTSNYGYTF.

This clonotype was recorded once. A junction boundary mismatches the germline segment, possibly from a read error. The V and J genes are TRBV5-6 and TRBJ1-1; TRBD1 aligns across 8 bases. The CDR3 extends over 14 amino acids. In germline, CDR1 is SGHDT, CDR2 YYEEEE. The CDR3 protein is CASRRQGQDTGAFF. CDR3 sequence (DNA): TGTGCCAGCAGAAGACAGGGGCAGGACACTGGAGCTTTCTTT. The full variable domain, rest sourced from reference TRBV5-6 and TRBJ1-1, is DAGVTQSPTHLIKTRGQQVTLRCSPKSGHDTVSWYQQALGQGPQFIFQYYEEEERQRGNFPDRFSGHQFPNYSSELNVNALLLGDSALYLCASRRQGQDTGAFFGQGTRLTVV.

At least ten counts were recorded for this clonotype. V is TRBV7-2 and J is TRBJ2-1; tentatively, D is TRBD2 (6 bases). Looked up from germline, CDR1 is SGHTA and CDR2 is FQGNSA. The CDR3 loop spans 13 amino acids. V was shortened by 1 base and J by 8 bases, with 9 bases between the two germline ends. Here the CDR3 DNA reads TGTGCCAGCAGCTTAGATGCGGGGTATGAGCAGTTCTTC. Residues: CASSLDAGYEQFF.

This clonotype showed up just a few times. The chain couples TRBV13 to TRBJ2-5, with D unresolved. CDR1 is PRHDT and CDR2 is FYEKMQ in the germline V gene (reference sequence). Trimming took 5 bases from V and 1 from J, leaving 11 bases between them. This CDR3 is built from 14 residues. In nucleotides, the CDR3 is TGTGCCAGCAGCCTCCACGGGCCCCAAGAGACCCAGTACTTC. It yields the protein CASSLHGPQETQYF.

In this sample, this clonotype turned up many times. The V gene is TRBV20-1, the J gene TRBJ2-7, with TRBD2 matching over 13 bases. CDR3 size: 17 residues. V lost 5 bases, J lost 4 bases, and 14 bases stayed unmatched. Looked up from germline, CDR1 is DFQATT and CDR2 is SNEGSKA (reference sequence). CDR3 DNA: TGCAGTGCTCTTCGACTAGCGGGGGGTAAGCTCGCATACGAGCAGTACTTC. This codes for CSALRLAGGKLAYEQYF.

The genes are TRBV5-4 and TRBJ1-6, with TRBD1 as a possible D gene (6 bases). V was shortened by 4 bases and J by 7 bases, with 15 bases between the two germline ends. The CDR3 runs 15 residues. The germline V gene encodes CDR1 SGHNT and CDR2 YYREEE (reference sequence). Written as DNA, the CDR3 is TGTGCCAGCAGCGGGCGGGACACCGAAAATTCACCCCTCCACTTT. Protein sequence: CASSGRDTENSPLHF.

This clonotype was seen a handful of times. One end of the junction is discordant with germline, which a read error may explain. V usage is TRBV2 and J usage is TRBJ2-5; D is ambiguous. The CDR3 totals 17 residues. Germline V lookup: CDR1 SNHLY, CDR2 FYNNEI. This CDR3 is CASREGSIGRNQETQYF. The DNA for the CDR3 is TGTGCCAGCAGGGAAGGTTCAATAGGTCGGAACCAAGAGACCCAGTACTTC.

This clonotype was picked up many times. This rearrangement joins TRBV7-2 to TRBJ2-3, with 7 bases identical to TRBD2. In germline, CDR1 is SGHTA, CDR2 FQGNSA. This CDR3 contains 16 residues. Unmatched junction bases numbered 7, after V lost 3 bases and J lost 1 base. Here the CDR3 reads CASSFLAVLGTDTQYF. The CDR3 nucleotides are TGTGCCAGCAGCTTCCTAGCGGTACTCGGCACAGATACGCAGTATTTT.

The DNA for the CDR3 is TGTGCCAGCAGCCATACTAGCGGGAGACCCTACGAGCAGTACTTC. Residues: CASSHTSGRPYEQYF. The V gene is TRBV12-3 or TRBV12-4, the J gene TRBJ2-7, with 11 bases fitting TRBD2. The junction had 6 bases not matched to a gene; V was cut back by 6 bases and J by 2 bases. This CDR3 spans 15 amino acids.

This clonotype was detected ten times or more. This chain links TRBV6-5 with TRBJ2-2; TRBD1 matches at 8 bases. The V segment lost 4 bases and the J segment 2 bases; nucleotides outside the gene matches: 6. The CDR3 contains 16 residues. CDR1 and CDR2 from the germline V gene are MNHEY and SVGAGI. CDR3 loop: CASSSWTGRNTGELFF. DNA for the CDR3: TGTGCCAGCAGTTCTTGGACAGGGCGTAACACCGGGGAGCTGTTTTTT.

This clonotype has at least ten counts. The J gene is TRBJ1-1, the V gene TRBV4-3, with D hard to call. CDR1 and CDR2 from the germline V gene are LGHNA and YSLEER. The CDR3 extends over 13 amino acids. V lost 2 bases to trimming and J lost 2 bases, with 6 bases between them. This chain's CDR3 is CASSQWRNTEAFF. The DNA for the CDR3 is TGCGCCAGCAGCCAATGGAGAAACACTGAAGCTTTCTTT.

There are a few counts of this clonotype. The V and J genes are TRBV4-3 and TRBJ1-4; TRBD1 matches at 7 bases. The CDR3 length is 19 residues. Trimming at V came to 0 bases and at J to 8 bases, leaving 18 bases not matched to a gene. CDR1 and CDR2 from the germline V gene are LGHNA and YSLEER. The CDR3 region has the DNA TGCGCCAGCAGCCAAGATACCTTCGGCTTGACAGGGTTGGAAGAAAAACTGTTTTTT. Amino acid sequence: CASSQDTFGLTGLEEKLFF.

This clonotype occurred many times. The V call is TRBV5-1, the J call TRBJ1-1; 7 bases map to TRBD1. This CDR3 has 15 amino acids. Losses at the gene ends were 4 bases for V and 5 bases for J; bases not matched to a gene: 11. The germline V gene has CDR1 SGHRS and CDR2 YFSETQ. The CDR3: CASSPDRAEGTEAFF. The CDR3, as DNA: TGCGCCAGCAGCCCAGACAGGGCAGAAGGAACTGAAGCTTTCTTT.

This clonotype was detected once. Lacking the conserved final phenylalanine or tryptophan, this CDR3 likely reflects a read error. This chain connects TRBV4-1 to TRBJ2-2; D is ambiguous. CDR1 is MGHRA and CDR2 is YSYEKL in the germline V gene. Between the trimmed V and J ends, which lost 1 base and 5 bases, there was a span of 5 bases. The CDR3 is 13 residues long. CDR3 sequence: CASSQVLTGELFL. The CDR3 bases are TGCGCCAGCAGCCAAGTGTTAACCGGGGAGCTGTTTCTT.